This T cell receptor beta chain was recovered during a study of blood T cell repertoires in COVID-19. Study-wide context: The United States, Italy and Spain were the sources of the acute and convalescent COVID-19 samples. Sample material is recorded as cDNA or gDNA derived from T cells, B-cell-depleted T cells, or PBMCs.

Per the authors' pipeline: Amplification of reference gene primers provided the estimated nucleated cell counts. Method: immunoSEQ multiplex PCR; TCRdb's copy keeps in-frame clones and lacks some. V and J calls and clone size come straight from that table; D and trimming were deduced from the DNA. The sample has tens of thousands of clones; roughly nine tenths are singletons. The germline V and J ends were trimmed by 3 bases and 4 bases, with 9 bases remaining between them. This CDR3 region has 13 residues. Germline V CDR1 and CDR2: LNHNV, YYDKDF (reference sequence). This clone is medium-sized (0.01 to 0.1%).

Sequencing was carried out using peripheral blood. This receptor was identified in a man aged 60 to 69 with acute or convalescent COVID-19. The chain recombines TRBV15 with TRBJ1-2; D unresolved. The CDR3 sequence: CATSRPEIYGYTF. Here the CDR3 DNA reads TGTGCCACCAGCAGGCCAGAAATCTATGGCTACACCTTC. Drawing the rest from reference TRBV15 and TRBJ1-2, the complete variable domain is DAMVIQNPRYQVTQFGKPVTLSCSQTLNHNVMYWYQQKSSQAPKLLFHYYDKDFNNEADTPDNFQSRRPNTSFCFLDIRSPGLGDTAMYLCATSRPEIYGYTFGSGTRLTVV.